This TCR beta chain was recorded in a study of cytomegalovirus exposure and HLA in healthy donors. Study-level points and caveats: TRBV6-2, TRBV6-3 and some other V segments were unresolvable in 87-base-pair reads. Previously analyzed data showed that most TCR beta V segments were productive at a frequency of about 90% or about 30%.

This PCR relied on a set of 60 Vbeta primers and 13 Jbeta primers. Libraries were prepared by immunoSEQ multiplex PCR; TCRdb keeps only in-frame clonotypes and omits some of them. The table has 90,000 to 150,000 clones, over 60% seen once. The CDR3 is 14 residues long. V lost 5 bases and J lost 4; bases outside the gene matches: 2. Germline V CDR1 and CDR2: MNHEY, SMNVEV (reference sequence). To note about this clone: Its antigen is as yet unknown.

The genes are TRBV27 and TRBJ2-1; 10 bases line up with TRBD2. This receptor was obtained from a woman in her 30s in good health and CMV-seropositive. Sequences were obtained from PBMCs. The CDR3 DNA is TGTGCCAGCAGTACTAGCGGGGAGTACAATGAGCAGTTCTTC. It specifies CASSTSGEYNEQFF.